The clone carrying this T cell receptor (beta chain) was picked up a small number of times. The antigen is unknown. Reverse transcribing all isolated RNA meant expressed TCRB transcripts were sequenced. Assay used: immunoSEQ multiplex PCR; TCRdb lists only in-frame clones, some missing. The table records some 270,000 clones, about 7.8% of them present only once. The data were obtained in a study of beta chain features in type 1 diabetes. The wider study: In all, some 110 million sorted cells from all samples were analyzed.

Study results and limitations: For patients, the naive, central memory and Treg TCRB repertoires appeared more alike than for healthy donors.

This CDR3 comprises 13 residues. V lost 5 bases to trimming and J lost 6 bases, with 13 bases between them. CDR1 and CDR2 from the germline V gene are SGHVT and SQSDAQ. This chain uses TRBV7-4 with TRBJ1-2, with D maybe TRBD1 (6 bases). This TCR derives from a woman younger than 30 in good health. The sample comprised central memory CD4+ T cells from blood. CDR3 sequence: CASSQTQGNGYTF. DNA of the CDR3: TGTGCCAGCAGCCAGACACAGGGTAATGGCTACACCTTC.